The 21 T cell receptor beta chains below were found in one sample sequenced in a study of radiotherapy plus CTLA-4 blockade in lung cancer. Some clones are missing from TCRdb's copy, which holds only in-frame ones; the method was immunoSEQ multiplex PCR. The data contain about 95,000 clones, approximately 83% of them seen just once; the ten biggest clones take up around 0.8%. This material consisted of peripheral blood, taken from a patient treated with radiotherapy plus ipilimumab. The receptors come from a human donor with non-small cell lung cancer who had stable disease on radiotherapy plus ipilimumab.

The gene calls are TRBV2 and TRBJ1-4; D perhaps matches TRBD1 (6 bases). The V gene lost 7 bases and the J gene lost 8 bases, with 14 bases spanning the gap. This CDR3 contains 13 residues. Germline V gene data show CDR1 as SNHLY and CDR2 as FYNNEI. CDR3 region: CASIGRGREKLFF. For the CDR3, the DNA is TGTGCCAGCATTGGCAGGGGAAGAGAAAAACTGTTTTTT.

The chain links TRBV9 to TRBJ1-1, with D perhaps matching TRBD1 (6 bases). Trimming took 7 bases from V and 2 from J, leaving 15 bases between them. This CDR3 has 14 amino acids. From germline, CDR1 is SGDLS and CDR2 YYNGEE. CDR3 nucleotide sequence: TGTGCCAGCCCCGTAATGACAGGAAACACTGAAGCTTTCTTT. It yields the protein CASPVMTGNTEAFF.

The rearrangement links TRBV2 to TRBJ2-5; D is undetermined. The length of the CDR3 is 13 residues. With 0 bases removed from V and 4 bases from J, the gap between germline ends came to 6 bases. In germline, CDR1 is SNHLY, CDR2 FYNNEI. CDR3 sequence reads: CASSEAGGETQYF. CDR3 nucleotide sequence: TGTGCCAGCAGTGAAGCCGGTGGAGAGACCCAGTACTTC.

This clone was found once. The chain recombines TRBV6-6 with TRBJ2-7, with TRBD1 as a possible D gene (7 bases). The CDR3 is made up of 14 amino acids. CDR1 and CDR2 from the germline V gene are MNHNY and SVGAGI (reference sequence). V lost 6 bases and J lost 0, with 12 bases in between. In nucleotides, the CDR3 is TGTGCCAGCAGGCGGGACAGATACTCCTACGAGCAGTACTTC. This gives the protein CASRRDRYSYEQYF.

The chain is built from TRBV5-5 and TRBJ2-6; D gene ambiguous. Germline values: CDR1 SGHKS, CDR2 YYEKEE (reference sequence). The CDR3 has 19 residues. Trimming cost V 0 bases and J 0 bases, with 16 bases left between them. The CDR3 region is CASSLVSIKDRSGANVLTF. Here the CDR3 DNA reads TGTGCCAGCAGCTTGGTTTCGATTAAGGATCGCTCTGGGGCCAACGTCCTGACTTTC.

V gene TRBV18 combines with J gene TRBJ2-5; 10 positions agree with TRBD1. With V trimmed by 3 bases and J by 4 bases, 5 bases remained unmatched. The CDR3 runs to 15 residues. CDR1 is KGHSH, CDR2 LQKENI, per germline. Here the CDR3 reads CASSPGQGRGETQYF. The CDR3 nucleotides read TGTGCCAGCTCACCGGGACAGGGGAGGGGAGAGACCCAGTACTTC.

The chain is built from TRBV10-3 and TRBJ1-1, with 7 positions matching TRBD1. The CDR3 sequence is 14 residues long. From germline, CDR1 is ENHRY and CDR2 SYGVKD. After removal of 4 bases from V and 1 base from J, the junction contained 3 bases not matched to a gene. In DNA form, the CDR3 reads TGTGCCATCAGTGTCGGACAGGCGAACACTGAAGCTTTCTTT. It translates to CAISVGQANTEAFF.

This clone was recorded only once. The chain uses TRBV6-1 and TRBJ2-1, with D unresolved. Germline V gene data show CDR1 as MNHNS and CDR2 as SASEGT. Trimming cost V 4 bases and J 4 bases, with 5 bases left between them. CDR3 length equals 12 residues. The CDR3 loop is CASSVQYNEQFF. CDR3 nucleotides: TGTGCCAGCAGTGTCCAATACAATGAGCAGTTCTTC.

This sequence joins TRBV5-4 and TRBJ2-2; 13 positions match TRBD2. Trimming at V came to 4 bases and at J to 4 bases, leaving 4 bases not matched to a gene. Per germline, CDR1 SGHNT and CDR2 YYREEE (reference sequence). This CDR3 comprises 16 residues. In DNA form, the CDR3 reads TGTGCCAGCAGCCCAGGACTAGCGGGGGCCACCGGGGAGCTGTTTTTT. It is translated as CASSPGLAGATGELFF.

The V gene is TRBV5-1, the J gene TRBJ2-5; either TRBD1 or TRBD2 may fit D (5 bases each). Germline lookup yields CDR1 SGHRS and CDR2 YFSETQ. Trimming removed 4 bases from V and 1 base from J, with 14 bases in between. This CDR3 region has 15 residues. The CDR3 nucleotides are TGCGCCAGCAGCCATCAGTGGGGGTCCCAAGAGACCCAGTACTTC. Translated: CASSHQWGSQETQYF.

The chain is built from TRBV5-1 and TRBJ2-5; 8 positions agree with TRBD1. The CDR3 sequence is 15 residues long. V lost 0 bases to trimming and J lost 7 bases; unmatched junction nucleotides: 8. Germline V gene sequence: CDR1 SGHRS, CDR2 YFSETQ. For the CDR3, the DNA is TGCGCCAGCAGCTTGGAGGGGCAGGGGGCTCGGACCCAGTACTTC. This encodes CASSLEGQGARTQYF.

The chain combines TRBV19 with TRBJ2-1, with D possibly TRBD2 on 6 matching bases. V was trimmed by 3 bases and J by 10 bases, leaving 19 bases between them. In germline, CDR1 is LNHDA, CDR2 SQIVND (reference sequence). This CDR3 is built from 15 residues. Written as DNA, the CDR3 is TGTGCCAGTAGTATCGCTCCTTTCGGGGGATGGGAGCAGTTCTTC. The encoded protein is CASSIAPFGGWEQFF.

This clone was observed a few times. The V and J genes are TRBV11-2 and TRBJ2-1; D is perhaps TRBD1 or TRBD2 (5 bases each). Trimming cost V 4 bases and J 5 bases, with 15 bases left between them. Germline CDR1 and CDR2: SGHAT and FQNNGV. The CDR3 is 15 amino acids. The CDR3 reads CASSSGSGTHNEQFF. The CDR3 DNA follows: TGTGCCAGCAGCTCAGGGTCCGGGACCCACAATGAGCAGTTCTTC.

The gene calls are TRBV5-4 and TRBJ2-7; D unresolved. The germline gives CDR1 SGHNT, CDR2 YYREEE (reference sequence). Trimming shortened V by 4 bases and J by 5 bases, and 16 bases separated the two germline ends. The CDR3 has 14 amino acids. This CDR3 reads CASSPLPGLHEQYF. CDR3 nucleotides: TGTGCCAGCAGCCCCCTCCCGGGTTTACACGAGCAGTACTTC.

This chain connects TRBV5-6 to TRBJ1-6, with D possibly matching TRBD1 (5 bases). V shed 6 bases and J shed 4 bases, with 14 bases lying between them. This CDR3 spans 15 amino acids. The germline V gene encodes CDR1 SGHDT and CDR2 YYEEEE. Written as DNA, the CDR3 is TGTGCCAGCAACTCACTGGGACGGTATAATTCACCCCTCCACTTT. Protein sequence: CASNSLGRYNSPLHF.

CDR3 sequence: CASAHKLAGIPSSYEQYF. CDR3 in DNA: TGTGCCAGCGCCCATAAACTAGCGGGGATACCTAGCTCCTACGAGCAGTACTTC. The chain uses TRBV5-4 and TRBJ2-7, with 10 bases aligning to TRBD2. Germline CDR1 reads SGHNT; CDR2 reads YYREEE (reference sequence). The CDR3 is 18 residues long. V shed 7 bases and J 0 bases; nucleotides not matched to a gene: 16.

The chain combines TRBV27 with TRBJ2-3, with 10 bases fitting TRBD2. Germline CDR1 reads MNHEY; CDR2 reads SMNVEV (reference sequence). The CDR3 has 16 residues. Trimming took 6 bases from V and 3 from J; bases not matched to a gene: 9. CDR3 DNA sequence: TGTGCCAGCAGGACTATTAGCGGGAGGTCGACAGATACGCAGTATTTT. Translating it yields CASRTISGRSTDTQYF.

This clone was counted between two and nine times. The V gene is TRBV28, the J gene TRBJ1-2; D is possibly TRBD1 (5 bases). V was clipped by 6 bases and J by 2 bases, with 13 bases between them. CDR3 length: 14 residues. Germline values: CDR1 MDHEN, CDR2 SYDVKM. The CDR3 sequence: CASSPGRSNYGYTF. CDR3 coding DNA: TGTGCCAGCAGCCCAGGGCGGTCCAACTATGGCTACACCTTC.

The rearrangement joins TRBV27 to TRBJ2-6; 7 nucleotides line up with TRBD1. CDR3 size: 21 residues. CDR1 MNHEY and CDR2 SMNVEV come from the germline V gene (reference sequence). V shed 3 bases, J shed 0 bases, and the junction held 17 bases outside the gene matches. The CDR3 here is CASSFFTLNRGQSSGANVLTF. The CDR3 DNA reads as TGTGCCAGCAGTTTCTTCACCCTTAACAGGGGTCAGAGCTCTGGGGCCAACGTCCTGACTTTC.

This clone was picked up a small number of times. V and J are TRBV18 and TRBJ1-2; TRBD1 is a possible D gene (5 bases). Trimming shortened V by 2 bases and J by 4 bases, and 8 bases separated the two germline ends. Germline values: CDR1 KGHSH, CDR2 LQKENI. The CDR3 consists of 13 residues. CDR3 sequence: CASSPDSFYGYTF. In DNA form, the CDR3 reads TGTGCCAGCTCACCAGACAGCTTCTATGGCTACACCTTC.

V gene TRBV2 combines with J gene TRBJ1-5, with D hard to call. The CDR3 is 13 residues long. Trimming left V 11 bases short and J 1 base short, with 12 bases between. Looked up from germline, CDR1 is SNHLY and CDR2 is FYNNEI. The CDR3: CAGRGESNQPQHF. CDR3 in DNA: TGTGCCGGGCGGGGAGAGAGCAATCAGCCCCAGCATTTT.